This T cell receptor beta chain was captured by sequencing in a study of CD8 T cells in ankylosing spondylitis. Points from the study as a whole: About 8 highly homologous variants made up a TCR beta motif, and this motif appeared characteristic of ankylosing spondylitis blood.

Concerning this clonotype: Its antigen remains unknown.

This CDR3 contains 18 residues. Losses at the gene ends were 1 base for V and 0 bases for J; bases not matched to a gene: 5. Germline V gene lookup returns CDR1 GTSNPN and CDR2 SVGIG (reference sequence). TCRdb called the 5' RACE reads again in MiXCR, with one record for every CDR3 protein. This table has under 450,000 distinct CDR3 sequences, approximately 20% appearing once. The sequence came from a male donor with ankylosing spondylitis or in good health (not recorded which). The V and J genes are TRBV30 and TRBJ2-3; 15 nucleotides line up with TRBD2. Sequenced material: blood, either unsorted or a sorted T cell fraction (not recorded which). The DNA for the CDR3 is TGTGCCTGGAGTGGATGGACTAGCGGGGGGGATAGCACAGATACGCAGTATTTT. As protein: CAWSGWTSGGDSTDTQYF.